The entry below describes one T cell receptor (beta chain). This clonotype was observed once. Its antigen is still unknown. Base qualities are not recorded, but no much larger clone differs from it by a single base. These data originate in a study of blood T cells in healthy people across ages (dated by TCRdb to between 2014 and 2017). Looking at the study overall: In model experiments, template switching captured roughly one uniquely barcoded TCR beta cDNA molecule for every two T cells. The study measured age-related changes in TCR beta repertoire diversity using deep sequencing normalized with unique cDNA molecular identifiers. Four age groups were formed from the donors: young (average approximately 16 years), middle-aged (just under 40), aged (approximately 60) and long-lived (82). To avoid experimental bias, donors of different ages were randomly spread across the sequencing lanes. For two donors (one aged 18 to 29 and one aged 80 or older), the study analyzed two additional independent replicas of 1 million unique cDNA reads from the same blood draw.

Donors were 30 to 45 systemically healthy Caucasian individuals from Russia aged roughly 6 to 90 years. Each donor gave ten milliliters of peripheral blood, drawn into EDTA-treated Vacutainer tubes. Ficoll-Paque density-gradient centrifugation was used to isolate PBMCs, with at least 6.5 million per sample. Total RNA was extracted from PBMCs with Trizol reagent, with at least 6 micrograms obtained per sample. The percentages of naive CD45RAhigh/CD27high T cells were determined by flow cytometry on a PBMC aliquot from every donor. CDR1 and CDR2 are read off the germline V gene as MNHEY and SVGAGI. The CDR3 contains 15 residues, cysteine and phenylalanine counted. The CDR3 DNA has 45 bases and is translated from base 1. V loses 7 bases of germline sequence and J loses 4 bases, and the interval between the two ends is 19 bases. Library method: 5' RACE. The data were produced on an Illumina HiSeq 2500. The second PCR ran for about 7 to 11 cycles and used a J-beta primer mix along with a sample-barcoded 5' primer. A unique molecular identifier was introduced onto each TCR beta cDNA molecule by a template-switch 5' adaptor carrying 12 random nucleotides. Each sample yielded at least 2.5 million CDR3-containing paired-end reads. First-strand cDNA was synthesized from all RNA with the Mint cDNA synthesis kit, primed by a TRBC-specific oligonucleotide. After uracil-DNA glycosylase treatment, a first 18-cycle PCR used universal primers M1SS and BC2_uni_R on all cDNA. The study's own analysis went as follows. For normalization, 1 million high-quality reads, each with a distinct molecular identifier, were randomly selected from each sample. Reads sharing molecular identifiers were discarded rather than binned into consensus sequences. MiTCR, with a Q25 quality threshold and the strictest error-elimination algorithm, was used for CDR3 identification, clonotype clustering and error correction. Lower-bound total TCR beta diversity was estimated with a nonparametric unseen species model using Euler transformation. TCRdb redid the processing of the public reads, applying fastp at Q25 and MiXCR, and retained in-frame beta chains. Entries are consolidated by CDR3 protein sequence, retaining the most common genes and DNA. Clone size and V and J calls follow TCRdb, not the original study. This sample holds roughly 1,300,000 distinct CDR3 sequences; approximately 59% were observed only once. 5% to 7% of the sample is in the top ten clones.

Results and caveats for the whole study, not just this receptor: Total diversity estimates from one million sequenced T cells were considered lower bounds and underestimates. The CMV infection status of donors was not known, potentially confounding age-related changes in expanded clonotypes. Observed TCR beta diversity per million T cells fell roughly linearly with age, and a significant reduction was already apparent by age about 38. Compared with the aged group, more naive CD4+ T cells, fewer expanded clones and increased TCR diversity were shown by the long-lived group, suggesting age selection. Observed TCR beta diversity correlated strongly with the percentage of naive T cells measured by flow cytometry. Because profiling used bulk unsorted PBMCs, naive and antigen-experienced compartments could not be compared conclusively.

The rearrangement combines TRBV6-5 with TRBJ1-1; tentative D gene TRBD1, with 6 bases matching. This sequence was found in a man younger than 35 in good health. The sample taken for sequencing was blood. Here the CDR3 is given as CASNLGHPAGTEAFF. The DNA sequence is TGTGCCAGCAACCTGGGACACCCAGCGGGCACTGAAGCTTTCTTT.